Listed below are T cell receptor beta chains from one sample, sequenced in a study of radiotherapy plus CTLA-4 blockade in lung cancer. Sequencing used immunoSEQ multiplex PCR; TCRdb keeps in-frame clones, though not all of them. The data show more than 65,000 clones, under 85% seen once. The sample was peripheral blood, taken from a patient treated with radiotherapy plus ipilimumab. The receptors derive from a human donor with non-small cell lung cancer who had stable disease on radiotherapy plus ipilimumab. The CDR3 runs from the conserved cysteine through the conserved F or W. Fields, in order: CDR3 length, J gene, clone size, V gene, D gene, CDR3 DNA, CDR3 protein. A D gene is named only where the DNA matches it firmly. Clone size is stated in some rows and not others, as once, few, many or a class when expanded.

cdr3_length: 14; j_call: TRBJ2-7; clone_size: few; v_call: TRBV18; d_call: .; cdr3_nt: TGTGCCAGCTCACCACCCGAGGGCCAAATCGGGCAGTACTTC; cdr3_aa: CASSPPEGQIGQYF
cdr3_length: 15; j_call: TRBJ2-7; clone_size: .; v_call: TRBV4-1; d_call: TRBD1; cdr3_nt: TGCGCCAGCAGCCCAAGGGACAGGGGGGCCTACGAGCAGTACTTC; cdr3_aa: CASSPRDRGAYEQYF
cdr3_length: 17; j_call: TRBJ1-1; clone_size: .; v_call: TRBV7-9; d_call: .; cdr3_nt: TGTGCCAGCAGCCTACCCCGAGGGGCAGTGTTGAACACTGAAGCTTTCTTT; cdr3_aa: CASSLPRGAVLNTEAFF
cdr3_length: 15; j_call: TRBJ2-5; clone_size: .; v_call: TRBV11-2; d_call: TRBD2; cdr3_nt: TGTGCCAGCAGCCCTCGGGGGGGAACTGGAGAGACCCAGTACTTC; cdr3_aa: CASSPRGGTGETQYF
cdr3_length: 14; j_call: TRBJ1-3; clone_size: .; v_call: TRBV2; d_call: .; cdr3_nt: TGTGCCAGCAGAGTCGGGAGCGGAGGAAACACCATATATTTT; cdr3_aa: CASRVGSGGNTIYF
cdr3_length: 15; j_call: TRBJ2-2; clone_size: .; v_call: TRBV28; d_call: .; cdr3_nt: TGTGCCAGCAGTTCGGTGGGGGTTAGCACCGGGGAGCTGTTTTTT; cdr3_aa: CASSSVGVSTGELFF
cdr3_length: 12; j_call: TRBJ2-1; clone_size: once; v_call: TRBV29-1; d_call: TRBD2; cdr3_nt: TGCAGCGTTGAACCTAGCGGGAGGGAGCAGTTCTTC; cdr3_aa: CSVEPSGREQFF
cdr3_length: 15; j_call: TRBJ1-6; clone_size: .; v_call: TRBV10-1; d_call: .; cdr3_nt: TGCGCCAGCAGTGAAGGTAGCTCCTATAATTCACCCCTCCACTTT; cdr3_aa: CASSEGSSYNSPLHF
cdr3_length: 14; j_call: TRBJ2-7; clone_size: .; v_call: TRBV7-6; d_call: TRBD2; cdr3_nt: TGTGCCAGCAGCCCCGGGGGGGGCCTCTACGAGCAGTACTTC; cdr3_aa: CASSPGGGLYEQYF
cdr3_length: 16; j_call: TRBJ2-1; clone_size: .; v_call: TRBV2; d_call: TRBD2; cdr3_nt: TGTGCCAGCAGTGAGCCGGCTAGCGGGAGAAACAATGAGCAGTTCTTC; cdr3_aa: CASSEPASGRNNEQFF
cdr3_length: 13; j_call: TRBJ2-7; clone_size: .; v_call: TRBV25-1; d_call: .; cdr3_nt: TGTGCCAGCAGTGAATCGCTCGGATACGAGCAGTACTTC; cdr3_aa: CASSESLGYEQYF
cdr3_length: 13; j_call: TRBJ2-4; clone_size: .; v_call: TRBV9; d_call: .; cdr3_nt: TGTGCCAGCAGCGTTGACGGCCGGCACATTCAGTACTTC; cdr3_aa: CASSVDGRHIQYF
cdr3_length: 15; j_call: TRBJ1-5; clone_size: .; v_call: TRBV27; d_call: .; cdr3_nt: TGTGCCAGCAGTTTAACTGTGAACCCCAATCAGCCCCAGCATTTT; cdr3_aa: CASSLTVNPNQPQHF
cdr3_length: 15; j_call: TRBJ2-3; clone_size: .; v_call: TRBV5-4; d_call: TRBD1; cdr3_nt: TGTGCCAGCAGCTCCGGGACAGGGGGGACAGATACGCAGTATTTT; cdr3_aa: CASSSGTGGTDTQYF
cdr3_length: 13; j_call: TRBJ2-7; clone_size: .; v_call: TRBV19; d_call: TRBD1; cdr3_nt: TGTGCCAGTAGTTGGGACAGGAAAGACGAGCAGTACTTC; cdr3_aa: CASSWDRKDEQYF
cdr3_length: 15; j_call: TRBJ2-7; clone_size: .; v_call: TRBV2; d_call: TRBD2; cdr3_nt: TGTGCCAGCAGTTTCGGGACTAGCGGGTACTTCGAGCAGTACTTC; cdr3_aa: CASSFGTSGYFEQYF
cdr3_length: 18; j_call: TRBJ1-2; clone_size: .; v_call: TRBV5-6; d_call: TRBD1; cdr3_nt: TGTGCCAGCAGCTCCCGCCCCGGACAGGGACTTACTAACTATGGCTACACCTTC; cdr3_aa: CASSSRPGQGLTNYGYTF
cdr3_length: 15; j_call: TRBJ1-1; clone_size: .; v_call: TRBV29-1; d_call: TRBD1; cdr3_nt: TGCAGCGTTGAGAGGGGGACAGGGTCAGGGACTGAAGCTTTCTTT; cdr3_aa: CSVERGTGSGTEAFF
cdr3_length: 14; j_call: TRBJ2-7; clone_size: .; v_call: TRBV6-5; d_call: TRBD1; cdr3_nt: TGTGCCAGCAGTGAGGCGACAGGGGGCTACGAGCAGTACTTC; cdr3_aa: CASSEATGGYEQYF
cdr3_length: 14; j_call: TRBJ2-7; clone_size: .; v_call: TRBV5-1; d_call: TRBD2; cdr3_nt: TGCGCCAGCAGCTTCGGGACTAGCGGGATCGAGCAGTACTTC; cdr3_aa: CASSFGTSGIEQYF
cdr3_length: 13; j_call: TRBJ2-1; clone_size: .; v_call: TRBV4-2; d_call: .; cdr3_nt: TGTGCCAGCAGCCAAGATATGGGGGGGGCCCAGTTCTTC; cdr3_aa: CASSQDMGGAQFF
cdr3_length: 19; j_call: TRBJ1-3; clone_size: .; v_call: TRBV10-1; d_call: .; cdr3_nt: TGCGCCAGCAGTGTATTAGCGGTTAGTAGGGCGGGCTCTGGAAACACCATATATTTT; cdr3_aa: CASSVLAVSRAGSGNTIYF
cdr3_length: 15; j_call: TRBJ2-5; clone_size: .; v_call: TRBV5-6; d_call: TRBD2; cdr3_nt: TGTGCCAGCAGATGGAAAGCGGGATTTCAAGAGACCCAGTACTTC; cdr3_aa: CASRWKAGFQETQYF
cdr3_length: 12; j_call: TRBJ2-7; clone_size: .; v_call: TRBV7-9; d_call: .; cdr3_nt: TGTGCCAGCAGCTTAGGATTCGGAGAGCAGTACTTC; cdr3_aa: CASSLGFGEQYF
cdr3_length: 16; j_call: TRBJ2-2; clone_size: .; v_call: TRBV7-8; d_call: TRBD2; cdr3_nt: TGTGCCAGCACCCGTTACTCTACTAGCGGGAGCGGGGAGCTGTTTTTT; cdr3_aa: CASTRYSTSGSGELFF
cdr3_length: 14; j_call: TRBJ1-6; clone_size: .; v_call: TRBV5-1; d_call: .; cdr3_nt: TGCGCCAGCAGCGAGGGCAGGGGTAGCTCACCCCTCCACTTT; cdr3_aa: CASSEGRGSSPLHF
cdr3_length: 15; j_call: TRBJ2-1; clone_size: .; v_call: TRBV19; d_call: TRBD1; cdr3_nt: TGTGCCAGTAGTGATCAGGGGGCAATCTACAATGAGCAGTTCTTC; cdr3_aa: CASSDQGAIYNEQFF
cdr3_length: 12; j_call: TRBJ1-2; clone_size: .; v_call: TRBV5-1; d_call: .; cdr3_nt: TGCGCCAGCAGCCCGGAAAACTATGGCTACACCTTC; cdr3_aa: CASSPENYGYTF
cdr3_length: 14; j_call: TRBJ2-5; clone_size: .; v_call: TRBV7-9; d_call: TRBD1; cdr3_nt: TGTGCCAGCAGCTGGGGGACAGTTCAAGAGACCCAGTACTTC; cdr3_aa: CASSWGTVQETQYF